This TCR beta chain derives from a study of blood T cell repertoires in COVID-19. In the study overall: The samples span acute and convalescent COVID-19 from the United States, Italy and Spain. PBMCs, B-cell-depleted T cells, or T cells were the source of the cDNA or gDNA that made up the material.

In the source study's methods: Using reference gene primer amplification, nucleated cell counts were estimated. The method was immunoSEQ multiplex PCR; TCRdb's version includes in-frame clones alone and lacks a portion of them. The DNA was the basis for D and trimming; V, J and clone size are from that table. The table records about 240,000 clones, about four fifths of them present only once. The junction had 6 bases not matched to a gene; V was cut back by 6 bases and J by 7 bases. CDR3 length equals 14 residues. Germline V gene lookup returns CDR1 MNHEY and CDR2 SMNVEV (reference sequence). The TCR was taken from a woman younger than 30 with acute or convalescent COVID-19. The genes are TRBV27 and TRBJ1-6; 7 nucleotides agree with TRBD1. Sequencing was carried out using peripheral blood. CDR3 nucleotides: TGTGCCAGCAGGAGCCAGGGGGTCAATTCACCCCTCCACTTT. This sequence encodes CASRSQGVNSPLHF.